The 20 T cell receptor beta chains listed next were all sequenced from one sample in a study of metastatic and nonmetastatic thyroid tumors. TCRdb re-called the PCR reads with MiXCR. Found here are 50,000 to 65,000 clones, roughly 15% of them singletons; the top ten hold about 2.7%. Until they underwent thyroid surgery, no patient had received any treatment. The sequencing sample was made of blood. Receptor source: a female donor with papillary thyroid cancer or a benign thyroid nodule (not recorded which). Some clones in this sample may be carry-over from other donors' samples.

There are many counts of this clone. The CDR3 DNA follows: TGTGCCAGCTCGGGCGCCAGACAGGGTCCGAACACTGAAGCTTTCTTT. It is translated as CASSGARQGPNTEAFF. The chain carries TRBV18 and TRBJ1-1; 7 bases map to TRBD1. Germline V gene data show CDR1 as KGHSH and CDR2 as LQKENI. V trimming: 6 bases; J trimming: 1 base; junction bases outside the gene matches: 11. This CDR3 is 16 amino acids long.

The chain combines TRBV19 with TRBJ1-2; the D gene is possibly TRBD1 (5 bases). The germline V and J ends were trimmed by 3 bases and 8 bases, with 16 bases remaining between them. There are 14 residues in the CDR3. Germline V lookup: CDR1 LNHDA, CDR2 SQIVND (reference sequence). CDR3 DNA: TGTGCCAGTAGTATGACAGTTACCCTAGTGGGCTACACCTTC. Residues: CASSMTVTLVGYTF.

Ten or more counts support this clone. V usage is TRBV11-2 and J usage is TRBJ2-1, with D uncertain. This CDR3 contains 13 residues. CDR1 SGHAT and CDR2 FQNNGV come from the germline V gene. V was trimmed by 0 bases and J by 7 bases, leaving 7 bases between them. The CDR3 is CASSLDRANEQFF. The CDR3 DNA follows: TGTGCCAGCAGCTTAGATCGGGCGAATGAGCAGTTCTTC.

As to this clone: Other DNA sequences in the sample encode the same CDR3. V is TRBV11-1 and J is TRBJ2-7; tentative D call: TRBD1 (6 bases). CDR1 SGHAT and CDR2 FQDESV come from the germline V gene (reference sequence). V was trimmed by 5 bases and J by 4 bases, leaving 21 bases between them. This CDR3 has 16 amino acids. As DNA, the CDR3 is TGTGCCAGCAGCCAGTCGACAGGCAGGAGAATTTACGAGCAGTACTTC. Amino acid sequence: CASSQSTGRRIYEQYF.

J is TRBJ1-2 and V is TRBV5-1; 12 positions agree with TRBD1. This CDR3 spans 15 amino acids. With V trimmed by 4 bases and J by 8 bases, 9 bases remained unmatched. Germline V gene data show CDR1 as SGHRS and CDR2 as YFSETQ. CDR3 loop: CASSEEGQGAKGYTF. The CDR3 region has the DNA TGCGCCAGCAGCGAGGAGGGACAGGGGGCCAAAGGCTACACCTTC.

This clone was counted only a few times. This chain links TRBV6-6 with TRBJ1-2; D is unresolved. Trimming removed 6 bases at V and 4 bases at J, with 21 bases between. The CDR3 runs 16 residues. CDR1 is MNHNY, CDR2 SVGAGI, per germline (reference sequence). DNA for the CDR3: TGTGCCAGCAGCCTACTCGGGTACTCCTTGGGCTATGGCTACACCTTC. This translates into CASSLLGYSLGYGYTF.

This clone was found many times. V and J are TRBV5-1 and TRBJ2-3, with no clear D. V lost 4 bases, J lost 2 bases, and 2 bases lay in between. In germline, CDR1 is SGHRS, CDR2 YFSETQ. The CDR3 totals 11 residues. The CDR3 here is CASSNTDTQYF. The CDR3, as DNA: TGCGCCAGCAGCAACACAGATACGCAGTATTTT.

The chain couples TRBV11-2 to TRBJ2-7, with D tentatively TRBD1 (5 bases). V was shortened by 0 bases and J by 4 bases, with 16 bases between the two germline ends. Germline CDR1 reads SGHAT; CDR2 reads FQNNGV. CDR3 length: 16 amino acids. Written as DNA, the CDR3 is TGTGCCAGCAGCTTAGATGGACACATAACCGGGTACGAGCAGTACTTC. It codes for CASSLDGHITGYEQYF.

This clone qualifies as medium-sized. V gene TRBV6-5 combines with J gene TRBJ1-6; D is possibly TRBD1 (5 bases). Germline V lookup: CDR1 MNHEY, CDR2 SVGAGI. CDR3 length: 16 residues. V was clipped by 0 bases and J by 9 bases, with 15 bases between them. The CDR3 coding sequence is TGTGCCAGCAGTTACTCCCGGGGCCGCTACGGTTCACCCCTCCACTTT. Translated, it gives CASSYSRGRYGSPLHF.

This chain joins TRBV6-1 and TRBJ1-2; 9 nucleotides align to TRBD1. This CDR3 is 14 amino acids long. CDR1 is MNHNS, CDR2 SASEGT, per germline. J gave up 4 bases and V 7 bases, and 7 bases lay outside the gene matches. Here the CDR3 reads CASNGQGWSYGYTF. The DNA for the CDR3 is TGTGCCAGCAACGGACAGGGGTGGTCCTATGGCTACACCTTC.

Worth noting for this clone: A junction end diverges from the germline sequence, so it may reflect a read error. This chain links TRBV28 with TRBJ2-7; the D is unclear. The V gene's germline CDR1 is MDHEN and CDR2 SYDVKM. This CDR3 is built from 15 residues. The CDR3 sequence: CASSFSAGVPSEHYF. The DNA of the CDR3 is TGTGCCAGCAGTTTTTCAGCTGGAGTCCCCAGCGAGCACTACTTC. The variable domain in full, completed from reference TRBV28 and TRBJ2-7, reads DVKVTQSSRYLVKRTGEKVFLECVQDMDHENMFWYRQDPGLGLRLIYFSYDVKMKEKGDIPEGYSVSREKKERFSLILESASTNQTSMYLCASSFSAGVPSEHYFGPGTRLTVT.

The sample holds many counts of this clone. CDR3 DNA: TGTGCCAGCGAGTCGCCGGGACTAGCGGGAGATAGACTGTTTTTT. Encoded protein: CASESPGLAGDRLFF. V and J are TRBV28 and TRBJ2-2; 14 nucleotides align to TRBD2. CDR3 length equals 15 residues. J lost 14 bases, V lost 8 bases, and 13 bases had no gene match. In germline, CDR1 is MDHEN, CDR2 SYDVKM.

The chain employs TRBV27 and TRBJ2-7, with D maybe TRBD1 (5 bases). Trimming removed 10 bases from V and 2 bases from J, with 21 bases in between. Germline V CDR1 and CDR2: MNHEY, SMNVEV (reference sequence). This CDR3 contains 15 residues. DNA of the CDR3: TGTGCCATTCGGCACTGGTTTTTGGACACCTACGAGCAGTACTTC. Protein sequence: CAIRHWFLDTYEQYF.

At least ten counts were recorded for this clone. The chain combines TRBV5-1 with TRBJ2-1; 7 bases agree with TRBD2. CDR3 size: 14 residues. J lost 4 bases, V lost 5 bases, and 6 bases had no gene match. From germline, CDR1 is SGHRS and CDR2 YFSETQ. As DNA, the CDR3 is TGCGCCAGCAGGAGCGGGGAGACTTACAATGAGCAGTTCTTC. The encoded protein is CASRSGETYNEQFF.

This clone was seen ten or more times. V is TRBV11-1 and J is TRBJ2-7; 7 positions agree with TRBD2. J gave up 5 bases and V 4 bases, and 17 bases lay outside the gene matches. CDR3 size: 17 residues. Germline CDR1 and CDR2: SGHAT and FQDESV (reference sequence). CDR3 nucleotide sequence: TGTGCCAGCAGCTCGGTCTATGGGCGGGAGCGATCTGACGAGCAGTACTTC. Its translation is CASSSVYGRERSDEQYF.

In this sample, this clone turned up many times. V and J are TRBV5-1 and TRBJ1-5; no clear D. Per germline, CDR1 SGHRS and CDR2 YFSETQ. There are 14 residues in the CDR3. V was shortened by 0 bases and J by 6 bases, with 10 bases between the two germline ends. DNA for the CDR3: TGCGCCAGCAGCTTGGACAGTCCGGGTCAGCCCCAGCATTTT. Its protein is CASSLDSPGQPQHF.

The chain recombines TRBV30 with TRBJ1-2, with 11 nucleotides matching TRBD1. The germline CDR1 and CDR2 sequences are GTSNPN and SVGIG (reference sequence). Trimming at V came to 7 bases and at J to 7 bases, leaving 11 bases not matched to a gene. CDR3 length equals 14 residues. CDR3 residues: CAFLPGTGGGGYTF. The CDR3 DNA is TGTGCCTTCCTTCCCGGGACAGGGGGAGGTGGCTACACCTTC. Based on the CDR3 plus reference TRBV30 and TRBJ1-2, the full variable domain is SQTIHQWPATLVQPVGSPLSLECTVEGTSNPNLYWYRQAAGRGLQLLFYSVGIGQISSEVPQNLSASRPQDRQFILSSKKLLLSDSGFYLCAFLPGTGGGGYTFGSGTRLTVV.

The gene calls are TRBV6-1 and TRBJ2-7; D unclear. Per germline, CDR1 MNHNS and CDR2 SASEGT. The CDR3 spans 12 residues. The ends were cut back, 2 bases at V and 5 bases at J, with 7 bases in the middle. Here the CDR3 DNA reads TGTGCCAGCAGTGAACGCATCAACGAGCAGTACTTC. This gives the protein CASSERINEQYF.

This clone has only a few counts. The V and J genes are TRBV12-3 or TRBV12-4 and TRBJ2-1; no firm D call. V lost 6 bases to trimming and J lost 9 bases, with 18 bases between them. CDR3 length: 14 amino acids. The CDR3 region is CASSPNYLGGEQFF. In nucleotides, the CDR3 is TGTGCCAGCAGCCCAAATTATTTAGGCGGTGAGCAGTTCTTC.

This clone was recorded at least ten times. V and J are TRBV5-1 and TRBJ2-7; 9 nucleotides align to TRBD1. This CDR3 has 15 amino acids. Germline V lookup: CDR1 SGHRS, CDR2 YFSETQ. V shed 2 bases, J shed 2 bases, and the junction held 5 bases outside the gene matches. As DNA, the CDR3 is TGCGCCAGCAGCTTCCTTAGGACAGGGGCCTACGAGCAGTACTTC. Encoded protein: CASSFLRTGAYEQYF. Looking up the rest from reference TRBV5-1 and TRBJ2-7 gives the full variable domain: KAGVTQTPRYLIKTRGQQVTLSCSPISGHRSVSWYQQTPGQGLQFLFEYFSETQRNKGNFPGRFSGRQFSNSRSEMNVSTLELGDSALYLCASSFLRTGAYEQYFGPGTRLTVT.